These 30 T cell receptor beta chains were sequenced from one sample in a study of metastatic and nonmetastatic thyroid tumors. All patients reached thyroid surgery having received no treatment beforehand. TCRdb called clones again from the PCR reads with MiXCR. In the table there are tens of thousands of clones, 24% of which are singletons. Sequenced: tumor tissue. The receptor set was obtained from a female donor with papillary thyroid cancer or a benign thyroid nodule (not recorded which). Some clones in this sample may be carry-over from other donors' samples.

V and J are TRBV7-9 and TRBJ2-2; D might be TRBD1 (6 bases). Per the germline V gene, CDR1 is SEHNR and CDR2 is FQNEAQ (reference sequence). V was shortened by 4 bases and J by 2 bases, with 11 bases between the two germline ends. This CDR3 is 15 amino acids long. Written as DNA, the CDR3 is TGTGCCAGCAGCTCAAAACAGGGCAACACCGGGGAGCTGTTTTTT. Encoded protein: CASSSKQGNTGELFF.

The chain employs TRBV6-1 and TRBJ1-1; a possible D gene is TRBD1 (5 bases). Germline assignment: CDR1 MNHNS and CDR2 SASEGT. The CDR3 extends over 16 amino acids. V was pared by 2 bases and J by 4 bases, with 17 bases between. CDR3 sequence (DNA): TGTGCCAGCAGTGAACCGTTCGGGGCGAGCGGCACTGAAGCTTTCTTT. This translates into CASSEPFGASGTEAFF.

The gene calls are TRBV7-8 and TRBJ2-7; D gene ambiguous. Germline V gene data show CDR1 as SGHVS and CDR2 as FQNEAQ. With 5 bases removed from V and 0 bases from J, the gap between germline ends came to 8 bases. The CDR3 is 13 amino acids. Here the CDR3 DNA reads TGTGCCAGCAGCCCCCAGAGCTCCTACGAGCAGTACTTC. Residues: CASSPQSSYEQYF.

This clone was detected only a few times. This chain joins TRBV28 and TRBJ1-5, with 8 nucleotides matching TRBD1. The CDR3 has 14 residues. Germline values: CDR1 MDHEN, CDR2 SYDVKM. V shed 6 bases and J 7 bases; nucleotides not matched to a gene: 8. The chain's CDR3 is CASSTTGEEQPQHF. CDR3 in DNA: TGTGCCAGCAGCACGACAGGGGAGGAACAGCCCCAGCATTTT.

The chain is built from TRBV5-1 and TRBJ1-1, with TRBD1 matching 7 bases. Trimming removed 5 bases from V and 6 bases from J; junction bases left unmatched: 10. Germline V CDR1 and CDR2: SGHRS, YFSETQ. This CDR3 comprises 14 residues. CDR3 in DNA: TGCGCCAGCAGTGGGGAGGGGGCGAGTGCTGAAGCTTTCTTT. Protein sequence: CASSGEGASAEAFF. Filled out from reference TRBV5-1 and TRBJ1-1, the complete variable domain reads KAGVTQTPRYLIKTRGQQVTLSCSPISGHRSVSWYQQTPGQGLQFLFEYFSETQRNKGNFPGRFSGRQFSNSRSEMNVSTLELGDSALYLCASSGEGASAEAFFGQGTRLTVV.

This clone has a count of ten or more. Here the CDR3 DNA reads TGTGCCAGCAGCCCGACCTACCCTACCAATGAGCAGTTCTTC. Amino acids: CASSPTYPTNEQFF. The genes are TRBV6-1 and TRBJ2-1; the D is unclear. The CDR3 covers 14 residues. Germline CDR1 and CDR2: MNHNS and SASEGT. Deletions cut 6 bases from V and 6 bases from J, with 15 bases between.

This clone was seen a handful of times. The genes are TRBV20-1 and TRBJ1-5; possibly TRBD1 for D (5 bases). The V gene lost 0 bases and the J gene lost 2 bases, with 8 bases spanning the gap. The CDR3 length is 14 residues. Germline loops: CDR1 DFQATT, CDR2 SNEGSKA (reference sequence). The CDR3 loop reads CSARDRRGNQPQHF. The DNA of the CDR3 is TGCAGTGCTAGAGATCGCAGGGGCAATCAGCCCCAGCATTTT.

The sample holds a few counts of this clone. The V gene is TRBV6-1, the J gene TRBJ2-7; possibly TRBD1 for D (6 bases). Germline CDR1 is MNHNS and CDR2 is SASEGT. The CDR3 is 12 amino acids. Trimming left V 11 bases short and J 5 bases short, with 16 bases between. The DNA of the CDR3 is TGTGCCGCACGCCGGGACACCGACGAGCAGTACTTC. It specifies CAARRDTDEQYF.

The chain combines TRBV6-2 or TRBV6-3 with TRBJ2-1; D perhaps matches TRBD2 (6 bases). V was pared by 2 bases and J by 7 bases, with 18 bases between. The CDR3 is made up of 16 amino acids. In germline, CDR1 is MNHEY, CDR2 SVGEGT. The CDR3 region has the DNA TGTGCCAGCAGTTACGGGGTCGGGGAGGCGTCAAATGAGCAGTTCTTC. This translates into CASSYGVGEASNEQFF.

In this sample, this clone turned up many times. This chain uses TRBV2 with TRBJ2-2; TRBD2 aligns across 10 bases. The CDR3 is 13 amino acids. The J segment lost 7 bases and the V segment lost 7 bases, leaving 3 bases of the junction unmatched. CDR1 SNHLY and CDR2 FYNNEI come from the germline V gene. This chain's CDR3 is CASMASGGGELFF. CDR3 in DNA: TGTGCCAGCATGGCTAGCGGGGGCGGGGAGCTGTTTTTT.

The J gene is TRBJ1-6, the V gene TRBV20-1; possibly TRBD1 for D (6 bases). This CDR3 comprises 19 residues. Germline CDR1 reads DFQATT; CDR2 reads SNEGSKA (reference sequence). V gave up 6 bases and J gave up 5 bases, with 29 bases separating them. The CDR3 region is CSARNPDRSRGGNNSPLHF. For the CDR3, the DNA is TGCAGTGCGAGGAATCCGGACCGCTCCCGAGGGGGGAATAATTCACCCCTCCACTTT.

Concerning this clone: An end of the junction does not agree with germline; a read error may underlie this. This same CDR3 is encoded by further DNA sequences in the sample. The CDR3 region has the DNA TGTGCCAGTAGCTTTTCTTGGCAGGGGGCCACCGGTGAGCTGTTTTTT. As protein: CASSFSWQGATGELFF. The J gene is TRBJ2-2, the V gene TRBV5-6, with 8 bases aligning to TRBD1. The CDR3 loop spans 16 amino acids. CDR1 is SGHDT, CDR2 YYEEEE, per germline. The entire variable domain, with the rest obtained from reference TRBV5-6 and TRBJ2-2, is as follows: DAGVTQSPTHLIKTRGQQVTLRCSPKSGHDTVSWYQQALGQGPQFIFQYYEEEERQRGNFPDRFSGHQFPNYSSELNVNALLLGDSALYLCASSFSWQGATGELFFGEGSRLTVL.

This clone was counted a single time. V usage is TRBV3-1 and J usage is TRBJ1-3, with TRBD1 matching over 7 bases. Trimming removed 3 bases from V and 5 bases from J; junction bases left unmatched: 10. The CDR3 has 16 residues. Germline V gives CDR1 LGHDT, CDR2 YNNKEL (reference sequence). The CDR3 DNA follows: TGTGCCAGCAGCCAGGAAGACAGGGTGCTTAGAAACACCATATATTTT. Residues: CASSQEDRVLRNTIYF.

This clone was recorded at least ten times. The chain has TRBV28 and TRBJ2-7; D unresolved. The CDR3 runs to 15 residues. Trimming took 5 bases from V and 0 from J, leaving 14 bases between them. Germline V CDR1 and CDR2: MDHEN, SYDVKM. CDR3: CASSPSIGFSYEQYF. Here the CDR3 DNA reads TGTGCCAGCAGTCCCTCCATAGGTTTCTCCTACGAGCAGTACTTC.

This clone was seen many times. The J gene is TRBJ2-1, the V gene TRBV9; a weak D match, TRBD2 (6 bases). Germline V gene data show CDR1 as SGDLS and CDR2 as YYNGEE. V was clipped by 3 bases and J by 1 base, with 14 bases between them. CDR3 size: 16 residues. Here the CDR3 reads CASSGGTGVSYNEQFF. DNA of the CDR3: TGTGCCAGCAGCGGGGGAACGGGAGTTTCCTACAATGAGCAGTTCTTC.

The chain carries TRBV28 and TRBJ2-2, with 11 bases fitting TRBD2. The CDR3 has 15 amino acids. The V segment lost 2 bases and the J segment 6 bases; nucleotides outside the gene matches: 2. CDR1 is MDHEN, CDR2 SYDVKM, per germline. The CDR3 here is CASSLRLAGSGELFF. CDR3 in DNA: TGTGCCAGCAGTTTACGACTAGCGGGATCCGGGGAGCTGTTTTTT.

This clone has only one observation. The CDR3 sequence is CSAQPGTYEQYF. The CDR3, as DNA: TGCAGTGCTCAACCAGGCACCTACGAGCAGTACTTC. The J gene is TRBJ2-7, the V gene TRBV20-1; D ambiguous. The CDR3 consists of 12 residues. Per germline, CDR1 DFQATT and CDR2 SNEGSKA (reference sequence). V was clipped by 5 bases and J by 2 bases, with 10 bases between them.

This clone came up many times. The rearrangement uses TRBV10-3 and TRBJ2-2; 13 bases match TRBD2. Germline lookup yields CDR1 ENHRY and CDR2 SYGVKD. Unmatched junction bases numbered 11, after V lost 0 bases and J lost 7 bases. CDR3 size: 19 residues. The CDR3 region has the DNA TGTGCCATCAGTGAGTCTCCCGGGACTAGCGGGATGGTGAGCGGGGAGCTGTTTTTT. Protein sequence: CAISESPGTSGMVSGELFF.

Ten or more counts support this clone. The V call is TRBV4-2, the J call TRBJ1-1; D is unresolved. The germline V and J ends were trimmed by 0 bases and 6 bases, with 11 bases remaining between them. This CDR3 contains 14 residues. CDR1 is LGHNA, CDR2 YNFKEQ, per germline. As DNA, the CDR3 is TGTGCCAGCAGCCAAGAGGAGGGTCTCGCTGAAGCTTTCTTT. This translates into CASSQEEGLAEAFF.

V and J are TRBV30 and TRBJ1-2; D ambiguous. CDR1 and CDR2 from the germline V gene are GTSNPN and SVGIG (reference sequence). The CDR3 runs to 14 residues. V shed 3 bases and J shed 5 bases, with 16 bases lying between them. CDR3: CAWRQGRLNYGYTF. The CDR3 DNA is TGTGCCTGGAGACAAGGGAGGTTAAATTATGGCTACACCTTC.

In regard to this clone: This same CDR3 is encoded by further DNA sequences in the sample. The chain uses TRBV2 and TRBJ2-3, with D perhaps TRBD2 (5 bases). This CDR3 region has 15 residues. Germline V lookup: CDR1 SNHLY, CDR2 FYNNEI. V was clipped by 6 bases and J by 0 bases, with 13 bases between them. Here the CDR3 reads CASSETGSSTDTQYF. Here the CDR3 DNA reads TGTGCCAGCAGCGAGACGGGATCTAGCACAGATACGCAGTATTTT. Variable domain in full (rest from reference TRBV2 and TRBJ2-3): EPEVTQTPSHQVTQMGQEVILRCVPISNHLYFYWYRQILGQKVEFLVSFYNNEISEKSEIFDDQFSVERPDGSNFTLKIRSTKLEDSAMYFCASSETGSSTDTQYFGPGTRLTVL.

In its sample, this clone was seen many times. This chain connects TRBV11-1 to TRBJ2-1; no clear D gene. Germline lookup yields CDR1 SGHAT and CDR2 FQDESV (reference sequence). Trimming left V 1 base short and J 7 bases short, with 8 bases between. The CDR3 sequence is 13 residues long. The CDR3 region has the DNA TGTGCCAGCAGCTTAGGGGCGGCAAATGAGCAGTTCTTC. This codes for CASSLGAANEQFF.

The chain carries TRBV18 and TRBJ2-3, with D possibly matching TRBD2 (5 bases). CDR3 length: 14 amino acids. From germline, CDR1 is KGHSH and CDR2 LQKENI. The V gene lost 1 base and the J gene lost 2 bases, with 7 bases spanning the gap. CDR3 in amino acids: CASSPQAATDTQYF. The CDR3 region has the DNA TGTGCCAGCTCACCACAAGCGGCCACAGATACGCAGTATTTT. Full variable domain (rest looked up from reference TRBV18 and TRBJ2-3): NAGVMQNPRHLVRRRGQEARLRCSPMKGHSHVYWYRQLPEEGLKFMVYLQKENIIDESGMPKERFSAEFPKEGPSILRIQQVVRGDSAAYFCASSPQAATDTQYFGPGTRLTVL.

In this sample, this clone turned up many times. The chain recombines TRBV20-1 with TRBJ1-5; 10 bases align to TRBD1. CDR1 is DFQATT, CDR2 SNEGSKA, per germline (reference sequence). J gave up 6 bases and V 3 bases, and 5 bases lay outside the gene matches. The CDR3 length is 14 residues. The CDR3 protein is CSASGTGESQPQHF. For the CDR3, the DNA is TGCAGTGCTAGTGGGACAGGGGAGAGTCAGCCCCAGCATTTT.

CDR3 DNA: TGTGCCAGCAGCCAACTACTACCGAACACCGGGGAGCTGTTTTTT. It translates to CASSQLLPNTGELFF. The chain uses TRBV3-1 and TRBJ2-2; D is ambiguous. Germline V gene lookup returns CDR1 LGHDT and CDR2 YNNKEL (reference sequence). The CDR3 runs to 15 residues. V dropped 2 bases and J dropped 0 bases, with 7 bases sitting between them. Supplemented by reference TRBV3-1 and TRBJ2-2, the full variable domain reads DTAVSQTPKYLVTQMGNDKSIKCEQNLGHDTMYWYKQDSKKFLKIMFSYNNKELIINETVPNRFSPKSPDKAHLNLHINSLELGDSAVYFCASSQLLPNTGELFFGEGSRLTVL.

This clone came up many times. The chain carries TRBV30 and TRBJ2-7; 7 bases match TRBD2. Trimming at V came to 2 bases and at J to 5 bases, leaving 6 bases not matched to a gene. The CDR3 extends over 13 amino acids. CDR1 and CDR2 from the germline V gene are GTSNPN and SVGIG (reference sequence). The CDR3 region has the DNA TGTGCCTGGAGTAGCGGGATTTTCGACGAGCAGTACTTC. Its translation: CAWSSGIFDEQYF.

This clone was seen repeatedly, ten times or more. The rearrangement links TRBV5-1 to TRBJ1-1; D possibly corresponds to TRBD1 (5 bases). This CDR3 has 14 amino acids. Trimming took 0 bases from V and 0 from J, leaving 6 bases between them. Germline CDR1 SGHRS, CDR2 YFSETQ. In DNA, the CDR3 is TGCGCCAGCAGCTTGGACAGGTTGAACACTGAAGCTTTCTTT. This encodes CASSLDRLNTEAFF. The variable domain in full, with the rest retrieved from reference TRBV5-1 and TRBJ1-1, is KAGVTQTPRYLIKTRGQQVTLSCSPISGHRSVSWYQQTPGQGLQFLFEYFSETQRNKGNFPGRFSGRQFSNSRSEMNVSTLELGDSALYLCASSLDRLNTEAFFGQGTRLTVV.

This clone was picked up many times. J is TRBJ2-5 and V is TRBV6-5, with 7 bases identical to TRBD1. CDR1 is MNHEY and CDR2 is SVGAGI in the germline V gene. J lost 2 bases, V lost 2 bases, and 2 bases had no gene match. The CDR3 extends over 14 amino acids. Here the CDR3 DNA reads TGTGCCAGCAGTTACGGGACAGCACAAGAGACCCAGTACTTC. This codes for CASSYGTAQETQYF.

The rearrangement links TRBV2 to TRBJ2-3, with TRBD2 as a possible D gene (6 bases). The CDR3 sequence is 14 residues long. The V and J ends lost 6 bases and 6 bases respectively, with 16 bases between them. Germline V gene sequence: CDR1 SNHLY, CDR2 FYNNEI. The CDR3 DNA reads TGTGCCAGCAGCCAGGACGGGGACTTGGATACGCAGTATTTT. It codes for CASSQDGDLDTQYF.

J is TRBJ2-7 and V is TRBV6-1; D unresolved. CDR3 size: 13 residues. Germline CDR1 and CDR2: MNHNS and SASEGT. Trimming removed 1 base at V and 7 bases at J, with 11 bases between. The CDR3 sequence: CASSEVASWEQYF. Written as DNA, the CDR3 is TGTGCCAGCAGTGAAGTTGCATCCTGGGAGCAGTACTTC.